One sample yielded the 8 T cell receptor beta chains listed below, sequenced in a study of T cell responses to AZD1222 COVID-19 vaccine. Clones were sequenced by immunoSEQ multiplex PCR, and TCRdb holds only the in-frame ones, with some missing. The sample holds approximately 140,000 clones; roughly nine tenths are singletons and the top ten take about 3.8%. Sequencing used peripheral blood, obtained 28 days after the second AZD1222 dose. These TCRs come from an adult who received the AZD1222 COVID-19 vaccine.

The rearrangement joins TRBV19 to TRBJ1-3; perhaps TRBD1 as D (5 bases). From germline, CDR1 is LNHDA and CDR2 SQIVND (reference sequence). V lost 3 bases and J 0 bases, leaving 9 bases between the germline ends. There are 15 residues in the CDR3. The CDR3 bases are TGTGCCAGTAGTATGACAGCTCCCTCTGGAAACACCATATATTTT. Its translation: CASSMTAPSGNTIYF. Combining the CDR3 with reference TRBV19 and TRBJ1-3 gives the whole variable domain DGGITQSPKYLFRKEGQNVTLSCEQNLNHDAMYWYRQDPGQGLRLIYYSQIVNDFQKGDIAEGYSVSREKKESFPLTVTSAQKNPTAFYLCASSMTAPSGNTIYFGEGSWLTVV.

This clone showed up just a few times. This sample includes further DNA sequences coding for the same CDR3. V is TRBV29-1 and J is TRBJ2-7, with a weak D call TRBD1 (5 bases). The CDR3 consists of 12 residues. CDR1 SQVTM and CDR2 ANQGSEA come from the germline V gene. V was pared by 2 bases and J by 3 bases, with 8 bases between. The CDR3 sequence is CSVESRDYEQYF. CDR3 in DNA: TGCAGCGTTGAATCCAGGGACTACGAGCAGTACTTC.

CDR3 bases: TGTGCCAGTAGTATGAGGTCGAGCGGGGGAGCCAAAAACATTCAGTACTTC. Its protein is CASSMRSSGGAKNIQYF. The rearrangement links TRBV19 to TRBJ2-4; TRBD2 matches 8 bases. CDR1 is LNHDA, CDR2 SQIVND, per germline (reference sequence). The CDR3 length is 17 residues. Trimming took 3 bases from V and 0 from J; bases not matched to a gene: 7.

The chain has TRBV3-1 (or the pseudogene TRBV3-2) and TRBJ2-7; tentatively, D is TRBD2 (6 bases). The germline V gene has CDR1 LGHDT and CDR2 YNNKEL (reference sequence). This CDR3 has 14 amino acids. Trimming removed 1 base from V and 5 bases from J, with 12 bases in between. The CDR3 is CASSQGRDFDEQYF. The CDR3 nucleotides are TGTGCCAGCAGCCAAGGGCGGGACTTTGACGAGCAGTACTTC.

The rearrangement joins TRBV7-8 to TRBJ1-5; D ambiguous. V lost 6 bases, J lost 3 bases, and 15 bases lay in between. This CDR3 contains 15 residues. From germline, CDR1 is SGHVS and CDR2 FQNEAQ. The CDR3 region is CASSFTEQTNQPQHF. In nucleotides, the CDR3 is TGTGCCAGCAGTTTCACCGAACAGACCAATCAGCCCCAGCATTTT.

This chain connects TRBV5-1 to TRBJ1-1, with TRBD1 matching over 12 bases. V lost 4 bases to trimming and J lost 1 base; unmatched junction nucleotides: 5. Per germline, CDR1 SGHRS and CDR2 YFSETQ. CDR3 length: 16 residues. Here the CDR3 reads CASSEGQGAANTEAFF. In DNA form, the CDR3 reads TGCGCCAGCAGCGAGGGACAGGGGGCGGCGAACACTGAAGCTTTCTTT. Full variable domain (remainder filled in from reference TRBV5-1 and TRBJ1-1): KAGVTQTPRYLIKTRGQQVTLSCSPISGHRSVSWYQQTPGQGLQFLFEYFSETQRNKGNFPGRFSGRQFSNSRSEMNVSTLELGDSALYLCASSEGQGAANTEAFFGQGTRLTVV.

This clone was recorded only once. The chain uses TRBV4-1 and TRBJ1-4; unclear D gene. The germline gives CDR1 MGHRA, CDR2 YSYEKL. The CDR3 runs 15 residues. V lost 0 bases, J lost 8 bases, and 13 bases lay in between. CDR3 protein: CASSQDLGLREKLFF. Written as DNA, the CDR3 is TGCGCCAGCAGCCAAGATCTAGGACTTCGAGAAAAACTGTTTTTT.

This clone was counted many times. The CDR3 DNA reads TGCGCCAGCAGACCCGGCACAGGGGGCCCCAATTCACCCCTCCACTTT. Translating gives CASRPGTGGPNSPLHF. The gene calls are TRBV10-1 and TRBJ1-6; 9 nucleotides line up with TRBD1. The length of the CDR3 is 16 residues. The germline V gene encodes CDR1 WNHNN and CDR2 SYGVQD (reference sequence). The junction had 10 bases not matched to a gene; V was cut back by 6 bases and J by 7 bases.